This T cell receptor (beta chain) is drawn from a study of blood T cell repertoires in COVID-19. Across the whole study: Nucleic acid was either cDNA or gDNA, and it came from T cells, B-cell-depleted T cells, or PBMCs.

This clone has a handful of counts. Trimming shortened V by 1 base and J by 3 bases, and 6 bases separated the two germline ends. CDR3 size: 13 residues. Germline-derived CDR1 and CDR2 are LNHNV and YYDKDF (reference sequence). In the original analysis: The authors estimated nucleated cell counts from reference gene primer amplification. The table came from immunoSEQ multiplex PCR; TCRdb's copy has only in-frame clones and leaves some out. V, J and clone size derive from that table, while D and trimming were established from the DNA sequence. The sample includes roughly 500,000 clones, approximately 88% of them seen just once. Donors were grouped by their self-reported clinical history. Cohort 3 recovered donors had two negative PCRs, clearance, or symptom resolution.

The receptor was isolated from a woman in her thirties or forties who had recovered from COVID-19. The sequenced material came from PBMCs or T cells enriched from blood (not recorded which). This chain connects TRBV15 to TRBJ2-5; a weak D match, TRBD2 (5 bases). The CDR3 nucleotides read TGTGCCACCAGCAGAGTGAGGGAAGAGACCCAGTACTTC. Encoded protein: CATSRVREETQYF. The whole variable domain, remainder taken from reference TRBV15 and TRBJ2-5, is DAMVIQNPRYQVTQFGKPVTLSCSQTLNHNVMYWYQQKSSQAPKLLFHYYDKDFNNEADTPDNFQSRRPNTSFCFLDIRSPGLGDTAMYLCATSRVREETQYFGPGTRLLVL.